This entry lists 3 T cell receptor beta chains sequenced from one sample in a study of TIL therapy for anti-PD-1-resistant metastatic lung cancer (dated by TCRdb to the early 2020s). The immunoSEQ v3 hsTCRB kit was used to amplify TCR beta CDR3 regions from genomic DNA through bias-controlled multiplex PCR. Imported from immuneACCESS, the table was reduced by TCRdb to in-frame sequences with V and J called. These copies leave out some clones; in studies compared against another copy, an unresolved V gene accounts for under half, and the cause of the remainder is not known. The sample table lists about 52,000 clones, 65% to 80% of them with a count of one. The leading ten clones occupy 4% to 5.5% of the sample. The sample's time point label is to be understood as: pre-treatment sample, taken before nivolumab and TIL therapy. The sequencing here drew on blood, taken at baseline. Source of these receptors: a woman aged 30 to 85 with non-small cell lung cancer.

This clone was counted once. The chain couples TRBV5-1 to TRBJ2-3, with 14 bases lining up with TRBD2. The trim removed 4 bases at V and 2 bases at J, leaving 6 bases unmatched. The germline V gene encodes CDR1 SGHRS and CDR2 YFSETQ. CDR3 size: 17 residues. CDR3 sequence: CASSRGLAGAFTDTQYF. The CDR3 DNA sequence: TGCGCCAGCAGCAGGGGACTAGCGGGGGCCTTCACAGATACGCAGTATTTT.

This clone has more than one count but fewer than ten. The genes are TRBV28 and TRBJ2-7, with D tentatively TRBD2 (5 bases). CDR1 is MDHEN and CDR2 is SYDVKM in the germline V gene. CDR3 length: 11 residues. Trimming removed 6 bases at V and 4 bases at J, with 7 bases between. CDR3 in DNA: TGTGCCAGCAGCCCGGGGTACGAGCAGTACTTC. Protein sequence: CASSPGYEQYF.

The rearrangement joins TRBV6-5 to TRBJ1-5, with 7 bases that match TRBD1. The CDR3 has 13 amino acids. Germline CDR1 MNHEY, CDR2 SVGAGI. The J segment lost 7 bases and the V segment lost 7 bases, leaving 7 bases of the junction unmatched. CDR3 loop: CASTRTGDQPQHF. Here the CDR3 DNA reads TGTGCCAGCACCCGAACAGGGGACCAGCCCCAGCATTTT.